This T cell receptor (beta chain) was recovered during a study of cytomegalovirus exposure and HLA in healthy donors. Study-level points and caveats: The authors later found most CMV-associated TCR beta chains appeared HLA-restricted.

The primer mix had 60 Vbeta and 13 Jbeta primers. TCRdb's copy holds only in-frame clones and misses some; the assay was immunoSEQ multiplex PCR. The repertoire holds 170,000 or so clones, around three quarters seen once, with 3.1% in the top ten. To note about this clone: The antigen remains unidentified.

Trimming stripped 6 bases from V and 8 bases from J, with 19 bases between. The CDR3 length is 14 residues. Germline CDR1 and CDR2: LNHDA and SQIVND (reference sequence). The TCR sequence derives from a woman in her 40s in good health and CMV-seronegative. The chain combines TRBV19 with TRBJ1-2; D unclear. Sequences were obtained from PBMCs. For the CDR3, the DNA is TGTGCCAGTAGCATCCGGGAGGCCTTCCAGGGCTACACCTTC. This gives the protein CASSIREAFQGYTF.